These T cell receptor beta chains were read from a single sample in a study of blood T cell repertoires in COVID-19. This table comes from immunoSEQ multiplex PCR, and its TCRdb copy is limited to in-frame clones, with some not included. The sample yields over 200,000 clones, 83% seen once. The sequenced material came from peripheral blood. The origin of the receptors is an elderly man with acute or convalescent COVID-19. CDR3s include the opening cysteine and the closing phenylalanine or tryptophan. D genes are given only for firm matches. Clone size is shown for a subset of rows, as once, few, many or a class of expanded clone.

CDR3aa	CDR3nt	d_gene	j_gene	abundance	v_gene
CASSLGYRRLFF	TGTGCCAGCAGTTTAGGGTATCGGCGGCTGTTTTTT	.	TRBJ1-4	few	TRBV28
CASRTTSGGTYEQYF	TGTGCCAGCAGGACGACTAGCGGGGGAACCTACGAGCAGTACTTC	TRBD2	TRBJ2-7	.	TRBV6-5
CASRAWTDRNYGYTF	TGTGCCAGCAGAGCCTGGACAGACCGTAACTATGGCTACACCTTC	.	TRBJ1-2	.	TRBV6-5
CASSRLAGGFETQYF	TGTGCCAGCAGCCGACTAGCGGGAGGATTCGAGACCCAGTACTTC	TRBD2	TRBJ2-5	.	TRBV11-1
CASSQRTGTGGYTF	TGTGCCAGCAGTCAACGGACAGGGACGGGGGGCTACACCTTC	TRBD1	TRBJ1-2	.	TRBV5-5
CASRRQGSGGELFF	TGTGCCAGCAGACGACAGGGGTCGGGCGGGGAGCTGTTTTTT	TRBD1	TRBJ2-2	.	TRBV28
CASSQPGGGTEAFF	TGTGCCAGCAGCCAACCAGGGGGCGGCACTGAAGCTTTCTTT	TRBD1	TRBJ1-1	.	TRBV3-1/TRBV3-2
CASSLSGIRVHEQYF	TGTGCCAGCAGCTTAAGCGGGATACGGGTCCACGAGCAGTACTTC	.	TRBJ2-7	.	TRBV7-3
CASSLRTDVPHYEQYF	TGCGCCAGCAGTTTGAGGACAGATGTACCTCACTACGAGCAGTACTTC	.	TRBJ2-7	.	TRBV5-1
CASSAEGSGNTIYF	TGTGCCAGTAGTGCCGAGGGCTCTGGAAACACCATATATTTT	.	TRBJ1-3	.	TRBV19
CASSFAGVGTYEQYF	TGTGCCAGCAGTTTTGCCGGGGTAGGGACCTACGAGCAGTACTTC	.	TRBJ2-7	.	TRBV28
CASTWDRGYNEQFF	TGTGCCAGTACGTGGGACAGGGGTTACAATGAGCAGTTCTTC	TRBD1	TRBJ2-1	.	TRBV19
CASSQVGTGVEEAFF	TGTGCCAGCAGCCAGGTCGGGACAGGCGTCGAAGAAGCTTTCTTT	TRBD1	TRBJ1-1	.	TRBV3-1/TRBV3-2
CASSLVGRAGSGETQYF	TGCGCCAGCAGCTTGGTGGGTCGAGCGGGGAGTGGGGAGACCCAGTACTTC	TRBD2	TRBJ2-5	.	TRBV5-1
CASSQDRGSYEQYF	TGCGCCAGCAGCCAAGACCGCGGGAGTTACGAGCAGTACTTC	TRBD2	TRBJ2-7	.	TRBV4-1
CASSESWDRPFF	TGTGCCAGCAGTGAATCATGGGACAGGCCTTTTTTC	TRBD1	TRBJ1-6	few	TRBV6-1
CASSRGIQGARKGYTF	TGTGCCAGCAGCCGGGGGATACAGGGGGCGCGAAAAGGCTACACCTTC	TRBD1	TRBJ1-2	.	TRBV3-1/TRBV3-2
CASSLGQGSNGYTF	TGTGCCAGCAGTCTAGGACAGGGAAGTAATGGCTACACCTTC	TRBD1	TRBJ1-2	.	TRBV28
CASSWGTGGTGATDTQYF	TGTGCCAGCAGCTGGGGGACAGGGGGGACTGGGGCCACAGATACGCAGTATTTT	TRBD1	TRBJ2-3	.	TRBV5-8
CATGGNTEAFF	TGTGCCACAGGGGGGAACACTGAAGCTTTCTTT	TRBD1	TRBJ1-1	.	TRBV11-1
CASNRGADTQYF	TGTGCCAGCAACAGGGGGGCAGATACGCAGTATTTT	TRBD1	TRBJ2-3	.	TRBV12-3/TRBV12-4
CASSSKLTGVTGNTIYF	TGTGCCAGCAGCTCCAAGTTGACAGGGGTAACTGGAAACACCATATATTTT	TRBD1	TRBJ1-3	.	TRBV7-2
CASSSAGTKNTGELFF	TGTGCCAGCAGCTCGGCCGGGACAAAGAACACCGGGGAGCTGTTTTTT	.	TRBJ2-2	once	TRBV7-3
CASSGIRGTGELFF	TGTGCCAGCTCAGGCATAAGAGGGACCGGGGAGCTGTTTTTT	.	TRBJ2-2	.	TRBV18
CASSPRDRKEETQYF	TGTGCCAGCAGCCCGCGGGACAGAAAAGAAGAGACCCAGTACTTC	.	TRBJ2-5	.	TRBV7-2
CASSKGLAGQDGELFF	TGCGCCAGCAGCAAGGGACTAGCGGGCCAAGACGGGGAGCTGTTTTTT	TRBD2	TRBJ2-2	once	TRBV5-1
CASSEGGTRVETQYF	TGTGCCAGCAGTGAAGGAGGGACTAGGGTGGAGACCCAGTACTTC	TRBD2	TRBJ2-5	.	TRBV6-1
CASSPGLPLADTQYF	TGTGCCAGCTCACCAGGACTACCCCTGGCCGATACGCAGTATTTT	.	TRBJ2-3	once	TRBV18
CASMGGTGLGNEQFF	TGTGCCAGCATGGGCGGGACAGGGCTAGGCAATGAGCAGTTCTTC	TRBD1	TRBJ2-1	.	TRBV6-5
CASSQDGRAGGIQYF	TGTGCCAGCAGCCAAGATGGGCGGGCGGGTGGCATTCAGTACTTC	.	TRBJ2-4	few	TRBV4-2
CASSLTQQGTDTQYF	TGTGCCAGCAGTTTAACACAGCAGGGCACAGATACGCAGTATTTT	.	TRBJ2-3	.	TRBV27
CASSPPQRGYSNQPQHF	TGTGCCAGCAGTCCGCCGCAGCGGGGGTATAGCAATCAGCCCCAGCATTTT	.	TRBJ1-5	.	TRBV28
CASSPLTGKVAPYEQYF	TGTGCCAGCAGCCCTCTTACAGGGAAGGTCGCCCCCTACGAGCAGTACTTC	.	TRBJ2-7	.	TRBV7-9
CASSRDRGNTGELFF	TGTGCCAGTAGCCGGGACAGGGGGAACACCGGGGAGCTGTTTTTT	TRBD1	TRBJ2-2	.	TRBV19
CASSGTDNYGYTF	TGTGCCAGCTCCGGGACAGATAACTATGGCTACACCTTC	TRBD1	TRBJ1-2	.	TRBV27
CASSLSSFETQYF	TGTGCCAGCAGCTTGAGTAGCTTCGAGACCCAGTACTTC	.	TRBJ2-5	.	TRBV5-4
CASSRTAGVSEKLFF	TGTGCCAGCAGCCGGACGGCCGGGGTCAGCGAAAAACTGTTTTTT	.	TRBJ1-4	.	TRBV5-4
CASSLGGTGGLNEQFF	TGCGCCAGCAGCTTGGGCGGGACAGGGGGGCTCAATGAGCAGTTCTTC	TRBD1	TRBJ2-1	.	TRBV5-1
CASSQLRGATGNTIYF	TGTGCCAGCAGCCAACTCCGGGGGGCGACGGGAAACACCATATATTTT	.	TRBJ1-3	.	TRBV14
CASSTGGGSSYNEQFF	TGTGCCAGCAGTACCGGAGGAGGGAGCTCCTACAATGAGCAGTTCTTC	.	TRBJ2-1	.	TRBV6-4
CASSLVYGRAQETQYF	TGCGCCAGCAGCTTGGTTTACGGTAGAGCCCAAGAGACCCAGTACTTC	.	TRBJ2-5	few	TRBV5-1
CASSPGLASGELFF	TGTGCCAGCAGCCCCGGACTAGCGTCCGGGGAGCTGTTTTTT	TRBD2	TRBJ2-2	.	TRBV4-2
CASSRGQPEAFF	TGTGCCAGCAGTCGGGGACAGCCCGAAGCTTTCTTT	TRBD1	TRBJ1-1	.	TRBV6-6
CASSLGNRGGKLFF	TGTGCCAGCAGCTTAGGGAACAGGGGGGGAAAACTGTTTTTT	TRBD1	TRBJ1-4	.	TRBV11-2
CASSLAQGNSHEQYF	TGTGCCAGCAGCCTGGCGCAGGGTAATAGTCACGAGCAGTACTTC	.	TRBJ2-7	.	TRBV28
CASTTGNGYGYTF	TGTGCCAGCACGACAGGGAATGGGTATGGCTACACCTTC	TRBD1	TRBJ1-2	few	TRBV28
CASSPGLNEQFF	TGTGCCAGCAGCCCCGGTCTCAATGAGCAGTTCTTC	.	TRBJ2-1	once	TRBV5-5
CASSIEGEGLGPQHF	TGTGCCAGTAGTATAGAGGGGGAGGGGCTGGGGCCCCAGCATTTT	.	TRBJ1-5	.	TRBV19
CASSVGGPNTEAFF	TGTGCCAGCAGCGTAGGGGGCCCGAACACTGAAGCTTTCTTT	.	TRBJ1-1	.	TRBV9
CASSQGLNSNQPQHF	TGTGCCAGCAGCCAGGGACTGAATAGCAATCAGCCCCAGCATTTT	.	TRBJ1-5	.	TRBV3-1/TRBV3-2
CASTPGGFGEQYF	TGTGCCAGCACCCCCGGGGGTTTCGGCGAGCAGTACTTC	.	TRBJ2-7	.	TRBV13
CASTSDRSYNEQFF	TGTGCCAGCACTAGCGATCGGTCCTACAATGAGCAGTTCTTC	.	TRBJ2-1	.	TRBV2
CASSFDRYQGAGGYTF	TGTGCCAGCAGCTTTGACCGATATCAGGGGGCTGGGGGCTACACCTTC	TRBD1	TRBJ1-2	.	TRBV11-2
CASTDPRTGRELFF	TGCGCCAGCACCGACCCCCGGACAGGCAGGGAGCTGTTTTTT	TRBD1	TRBJ2-2	.	TRBV10-2
CARSKDGQGCTQYF	TGTGCCAGAAGCAAGGACGGCCAGGGGTGTACGCAGTATTTT	.	TRBJ2-3	.	TRBV5-3
CASSPYGLAEGELFF	TGCGCCAGCAGCCCGTATGGACTAGCAGAGGGGGAGCTGTTTTTT	TRBD2	TRBJ2-2	.	TRBV4-1
CASSSTGTGAYYEQYF	TGTGCCAGCAGCTCCACCGGGACAGGGGCCTACTACGAGCAGTACTTC	TRBD1	TRBJ2-7	.	TRBV5-8
CASSQEITPPQETQYF	TGTGCCAGCAGCCAAGAAATCACACCCCCCCAAGAGACCCAGTACTTC	.	TRBJ2-5	.	TRBV14
CASKGRERGTGELFF	TGTGCCAGCAAAGGGCGGGAGCGCGGCACCGGGGAGCTGTTTTTT	TRBD2	TRBJ2-2	.	TRBV11-2